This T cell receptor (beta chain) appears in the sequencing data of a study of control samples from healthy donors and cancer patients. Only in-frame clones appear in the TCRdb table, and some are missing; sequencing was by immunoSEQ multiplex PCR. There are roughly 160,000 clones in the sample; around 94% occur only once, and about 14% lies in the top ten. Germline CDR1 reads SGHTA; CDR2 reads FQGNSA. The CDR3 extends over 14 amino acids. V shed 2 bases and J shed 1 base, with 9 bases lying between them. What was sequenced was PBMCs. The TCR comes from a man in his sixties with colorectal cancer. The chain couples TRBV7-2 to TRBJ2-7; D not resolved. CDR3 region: CASSLTDGSYEQYF. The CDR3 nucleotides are TGTGCCAGCAGCTTAACGGACGGATCCTACGAGCAGTACTTC.